Described below is a single TCR beta chain sequence and its context. What it binds is unknown. Libraries were made from TCR beta cDNA, and they carried unique molecular identifiers. TCRdb called the PCR reads again in MiXCR, with one record for every CDR3 protein. The repertoire has 150,000 to 200,000 distinct CDR3 sequences, around 30% of them found once; the top ten carry less than 1.6%. This sample is drawn from a study of post-analysis software for immune sequencing data. Study-wide results and limits: When patients were compared with controls, five TRBV segments were more frequent, TRBV5-6, TRBV5-1 and TRBV20-1 among them.

This CDR3 has 14 residues. J was trimmed by 2 bases and V by 5 bases; bases with no gene match: 4. The clonotype was recovered from a girl under 18 with multiple sclerosis. The V call is TRBV12-3 or TRBV12-4, the J call TRBJ2-3, with 7 bases that match TRBD1. The sequenced sample was blood. Written as DNA, the CDR3 is TGTGCCAGCAGTGGGACAGTGACCACAGATACGCAGTATTTT. Residues: CASSGTVTTDTQYF.